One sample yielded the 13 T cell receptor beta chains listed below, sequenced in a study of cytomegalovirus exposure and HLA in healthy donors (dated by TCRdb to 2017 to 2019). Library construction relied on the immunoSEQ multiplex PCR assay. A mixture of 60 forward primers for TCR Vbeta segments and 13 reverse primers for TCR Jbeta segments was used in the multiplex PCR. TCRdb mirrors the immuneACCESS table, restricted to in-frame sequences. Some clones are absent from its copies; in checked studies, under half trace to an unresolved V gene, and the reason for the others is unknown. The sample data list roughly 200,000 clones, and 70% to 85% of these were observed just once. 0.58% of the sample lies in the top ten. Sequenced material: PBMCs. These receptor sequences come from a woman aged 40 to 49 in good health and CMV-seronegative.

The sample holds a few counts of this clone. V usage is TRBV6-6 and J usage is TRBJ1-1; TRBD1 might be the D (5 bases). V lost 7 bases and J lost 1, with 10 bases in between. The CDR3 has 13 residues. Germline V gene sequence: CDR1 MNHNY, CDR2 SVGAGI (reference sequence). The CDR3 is CASTLTGNTEAFF. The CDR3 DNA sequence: TGTGCCAGCACCCTTACAGGGAACACTGAAGCTTTCTTT.

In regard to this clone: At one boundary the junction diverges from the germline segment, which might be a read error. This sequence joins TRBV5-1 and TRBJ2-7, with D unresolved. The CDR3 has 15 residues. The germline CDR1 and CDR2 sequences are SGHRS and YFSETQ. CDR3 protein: CASSLVEPVSDEQYF. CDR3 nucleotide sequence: TGCGCCAGCAGCTTGGTAGAACCTGTCTCCGACGAGCAGTACTTC.

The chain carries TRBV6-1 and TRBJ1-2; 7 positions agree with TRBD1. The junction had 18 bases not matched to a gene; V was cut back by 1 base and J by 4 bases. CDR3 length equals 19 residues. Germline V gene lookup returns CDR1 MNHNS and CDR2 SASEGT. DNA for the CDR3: TGTGCCAGCAGTGAAGGAGCTCCAGGGGGAACGCGGATCCCCTATGGCTACACCTTC. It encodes CASSEGAPGGTRIPYGYTF.

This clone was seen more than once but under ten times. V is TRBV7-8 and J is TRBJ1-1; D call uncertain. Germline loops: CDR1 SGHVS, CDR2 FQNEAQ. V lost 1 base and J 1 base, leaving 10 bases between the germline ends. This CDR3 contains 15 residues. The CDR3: CASSLVFRKNTEAFF. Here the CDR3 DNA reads TGTGCCAGCAGCTTAGTTTTCAGAAAGAACACTGAAGCTTTCTTT.

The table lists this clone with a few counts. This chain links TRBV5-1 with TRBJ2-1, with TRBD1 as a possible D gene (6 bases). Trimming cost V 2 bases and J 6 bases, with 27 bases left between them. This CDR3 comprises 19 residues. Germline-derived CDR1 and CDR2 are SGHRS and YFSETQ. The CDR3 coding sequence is TGCGCCAGCAGCTTTTTTCGGGGTACTACAGGGATGATTGGCAATGAGCAGTTCTTC. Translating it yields CASSFFRGTTGMIGNEQFF.

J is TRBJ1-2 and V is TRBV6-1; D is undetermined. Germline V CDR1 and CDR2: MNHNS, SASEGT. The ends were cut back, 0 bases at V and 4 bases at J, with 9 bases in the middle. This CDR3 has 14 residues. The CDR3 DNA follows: TGTGCCAGCAGTGAAGCGCATAGCGCCTATGGCTACACCTTC. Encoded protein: CASSEAHSAYGYTF.

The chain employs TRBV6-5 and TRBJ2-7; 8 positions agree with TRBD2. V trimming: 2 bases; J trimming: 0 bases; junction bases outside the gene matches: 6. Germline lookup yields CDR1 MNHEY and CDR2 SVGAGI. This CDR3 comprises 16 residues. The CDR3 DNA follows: TGTGCCAGCAGTTACGGTCGCGGGGGGTTCTCCTACGAGCAGTACTTC. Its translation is CASSYGRGGFSYEQYF.

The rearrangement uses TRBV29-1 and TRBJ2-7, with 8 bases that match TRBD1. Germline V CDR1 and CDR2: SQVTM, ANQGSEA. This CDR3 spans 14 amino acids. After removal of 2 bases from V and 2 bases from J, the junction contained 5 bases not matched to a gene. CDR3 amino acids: CSVERAGGTYEQYF. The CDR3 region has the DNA TGCAGCGTTGAACGAGCAGGGGGCACCTACGAGCAGTACTTC.

The CDR3 region is CASSRTVANYGYTF. DNA for the CDR3: TGTGCCAGCAGCCGGACAGTAGCTAACTATGGCTACACCTTC. This chain links TRBV7-2 with TRBJ1-2; tentative D call: TRBD1 (6 bases). V lost 5 bases and J lost 0, with 10 bases in between. There are 14 residues in the CDR3. Per the germline V gene, CDR1 is SGHTA and CDR2 is FQGNSA.

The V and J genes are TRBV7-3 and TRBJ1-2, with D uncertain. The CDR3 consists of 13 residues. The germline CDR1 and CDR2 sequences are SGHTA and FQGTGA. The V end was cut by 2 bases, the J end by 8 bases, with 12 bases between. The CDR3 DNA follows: TGTGCCAGCAGCTTAGAGGAAGGCAGCGGCTACACCTTC. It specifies CASSLEEGSGYTF.

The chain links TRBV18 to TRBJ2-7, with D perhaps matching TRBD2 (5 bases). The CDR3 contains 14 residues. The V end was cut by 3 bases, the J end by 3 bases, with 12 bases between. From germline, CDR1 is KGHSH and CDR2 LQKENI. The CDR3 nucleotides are TGTGCCAGCTCACCCGCTGGACTCTACTACGAGCAGTACTTC. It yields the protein CASSPAGLYYEQYF. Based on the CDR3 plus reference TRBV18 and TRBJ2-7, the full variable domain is NAGVMQNPRHLVRRRGQEARLRCSPMKGHSHVYWYRQLPEEGLKFMVYLQKENIIDESGMPKERFSAEFPKEGPSILRIQQVVRGDSAAYFCASSPAGLYYEQYFGPGTRLTVT.

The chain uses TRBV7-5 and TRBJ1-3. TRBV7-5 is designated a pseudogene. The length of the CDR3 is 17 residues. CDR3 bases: TGTGCCAGAAGCCCACCCGAAGAGCAGCGCTCTGGAAACACCATATATTTT. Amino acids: CARSPPEEQRSGNTIYF.

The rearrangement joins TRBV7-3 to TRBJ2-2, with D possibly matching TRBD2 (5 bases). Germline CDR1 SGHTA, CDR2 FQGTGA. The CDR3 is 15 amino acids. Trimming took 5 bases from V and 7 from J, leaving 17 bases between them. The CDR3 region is CASSPDGGWGGELFF. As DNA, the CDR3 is TGTGCCAGCAGCCCGGACGGAGGATGGGGCGGGGAGCTGTTTTTT.